The T cell receptor (beta chain) described here comes from a study of T cells after yellow fever vaccination. Study summary: Some fractions had low cell numbers, and these were prepared with SMART-Seq v4 Ultra Low Input. Study-level findings and limits: Re-detected after boosting: most primary clones, 96% of CD4 and roughly 88% of CD8. It was a weaker secondary response, yet one that peaked faster, at day 5 versus 15.

This clonotype was recorded a few times. Its antigen is as yet unknown. The 5'RACE template-switching step produced TCR cDNA and added a universal primer site and UMIs. Via MiXCR, TCRdb re-called the 5' RACE reads, giving one row per CDR3 protein. This sample has about 250,000 distinct CDR3 sequences, with approximately 3.8% found just once. The junction had 4 bases not matched to a gene; V was cut back by 4 bases and J by 3 bases. CDR1 is SGHRS and CDR2 is YFSETQ in the germline V gene. The CDR3 sequence is 15 residues long. This clonotype originated in a man aged 18-30 years who received the YFV17D yellow fever vaccine. V usage is TRBV5-1 and J usage is TRBJ2-2; 9 positions match TRBD1. The source material was PBMCs, sampled 15 days after the yellow fever booster vaccination. The DNA for the CDR3 is TGCGCCAGCAGCACGGACAGGGGATACACCGGGGAGCTGTTTTTT. Protein product: CASSTDRGYTGELFF.